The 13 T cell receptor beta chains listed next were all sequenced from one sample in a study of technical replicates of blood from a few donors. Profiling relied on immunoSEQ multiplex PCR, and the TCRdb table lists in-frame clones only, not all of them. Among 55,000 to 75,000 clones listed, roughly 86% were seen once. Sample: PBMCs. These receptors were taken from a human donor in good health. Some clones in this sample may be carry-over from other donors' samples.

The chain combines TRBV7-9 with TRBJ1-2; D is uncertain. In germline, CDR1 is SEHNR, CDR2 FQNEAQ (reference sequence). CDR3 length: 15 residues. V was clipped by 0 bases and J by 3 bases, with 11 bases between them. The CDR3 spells CASSLAGVGDYGYTF. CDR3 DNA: TGTGCCAGCAGCTTAGCGGGAGTTGGGGACTATGGCTACACCTTC.

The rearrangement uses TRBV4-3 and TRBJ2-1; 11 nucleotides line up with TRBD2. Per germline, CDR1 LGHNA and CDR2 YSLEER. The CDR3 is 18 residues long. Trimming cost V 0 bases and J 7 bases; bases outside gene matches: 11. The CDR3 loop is CASSQDAVRLAGWNEQFF. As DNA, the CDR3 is TGCGCCAGCAGCCAAGATGCGGTTAGACTAGCGGGGTGGAATGAGCAGTTCTTC.

CDR3 nucleotide sequence: TGTGCCAGCAGTGAATCAGGACTAGCAGCCGACGCCTACGAGCAGTACTTC. Its protein product is CASSESGLAADAYEQYF. This chain uses TRBV2 with TRBJ2-7, with TRBD2 identical over 8 bases. The CDR3 loop spans 17 amino acids. V dropped 2 bases and J dropped 2; count of bases not matched to a gene: 11. Germline lookup yields CDR1 SNHLY and CDR2 FYNNEI. The whole variable domain, filled in from reference TRBV2 and TRBJ2-7, reads EPEVTQTPSHQVTQMGQEVILRCVPISNHLYFYWYRQILGQKVEFLVSFYNNEISEKSEIFDDQFSVERPDGSNFTLKIRSTKLEDSAMYFCASSESGLAADAYEQYFGPGTRLTVT.

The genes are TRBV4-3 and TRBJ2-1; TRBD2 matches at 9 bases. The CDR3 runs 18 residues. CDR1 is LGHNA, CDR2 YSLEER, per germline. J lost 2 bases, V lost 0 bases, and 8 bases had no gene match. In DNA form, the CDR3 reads TGCGCCAGCAGCCAAGAATTGTCCGGGACTAGCACCTACAATGAGCAGTTCTTC. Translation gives CASSQELSGTSTYNEQFF.

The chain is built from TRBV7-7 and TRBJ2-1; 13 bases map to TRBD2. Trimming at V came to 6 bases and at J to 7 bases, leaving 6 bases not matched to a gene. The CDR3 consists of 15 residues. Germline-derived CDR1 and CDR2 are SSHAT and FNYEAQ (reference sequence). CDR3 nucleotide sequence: TGTGCCAGCAGTCTGACTAGCGGGAGGCTAAATGAGCAGTTCTTC. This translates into CASSLTSGRLNEQFF.

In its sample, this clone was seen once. The CDR3 protein is CASSLAPITGTEAFF. CDR3 nucleotides: TGTGCCAGCAGCTTAGCACCTATTACGGGCACTGAAGCTTTCTTT. V and J are TRBV7-2 and TRBJ1-1; D unclear. With 0 bases removed from V and 4 bases from J, the gap between germline ends came to 12 bases. Germline-derived CDR1 and CDR2 are SGHTA and FQGNSA. This CDR3 region has 15 residues.

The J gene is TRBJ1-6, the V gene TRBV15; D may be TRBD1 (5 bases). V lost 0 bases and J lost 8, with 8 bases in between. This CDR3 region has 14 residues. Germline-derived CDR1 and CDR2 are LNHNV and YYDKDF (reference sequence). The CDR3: CATSRDRQYSPLHF. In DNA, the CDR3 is TGTGCCACCAGCAGAGACAGACAGTATTCACCCCTCCACTTT.

Written as DNA, the CDR3 is TGCGCCAGCAGCCAAGATCGGGCGGGGGGTCCGTCGGATACGCAGTATTTT. Amino acids: CASSQDRAGGPSDTQYF. The V gene is TRBV4-1, the J gene TRBJ2-3, with 8 positions matching TRBD2. The junction had 11 bases not matched to a gene; V was cut back by 0 bases and J by 6 bases. This CDR3 region has 17 residues. CDR1 is MGHRA, CDR2 YSYEKL, per germline.

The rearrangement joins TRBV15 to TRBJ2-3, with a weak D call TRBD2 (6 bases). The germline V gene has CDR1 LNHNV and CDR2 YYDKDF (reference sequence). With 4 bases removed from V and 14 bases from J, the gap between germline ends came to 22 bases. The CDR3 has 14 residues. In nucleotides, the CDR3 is TGTGCCACCAGCACCCCCCAGCTAGGCGGGGATCGGTATTTT. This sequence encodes CATSTPQLGGDRYF.

Written as DNA, the CDR3 is TGTGCCAGCAGTGCCGGGTCTCAAAACACTGAAGCTTTCTTT. Translation: CASSAGSQNTEAFF. The V call is TRBV6-6, the J call TRBJ1-1; D remains unclear. Germline V CDR1 and CDR2: MNHNY, SVGAGI (reference sequence). The CDR3 loop spans 14 amino acids. Trimming pared 5 bases from V and 2 bases from J, leaving 12 bases between.

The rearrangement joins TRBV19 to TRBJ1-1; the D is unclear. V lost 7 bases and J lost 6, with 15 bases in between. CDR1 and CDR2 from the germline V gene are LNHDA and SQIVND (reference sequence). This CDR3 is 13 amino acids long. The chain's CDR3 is CASIEQWSAEAFF. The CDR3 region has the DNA TGTGCCAGTATAGAGCAGTGGAGCGCTGAAGCTTTCTTT. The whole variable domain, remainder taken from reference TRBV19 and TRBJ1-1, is DGGITQSPKYLFRKEGQNVTLSCEQNLNHDAMYWYRQDPGQGLRLIYYSQIVNDFQKGDIAEGYSVSREKKESFPLTVTSAQKNPTAFYLCASIEQWSAEAFFGQGTRLTVV.

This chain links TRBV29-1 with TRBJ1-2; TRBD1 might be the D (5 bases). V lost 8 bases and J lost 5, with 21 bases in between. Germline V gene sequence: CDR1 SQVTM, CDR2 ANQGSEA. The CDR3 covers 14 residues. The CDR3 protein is CSFTDSGELYGYTF. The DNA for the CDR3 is TGCAGCTTTACCGACAGTGGGGAACTTTATGGCTACACCTTC.

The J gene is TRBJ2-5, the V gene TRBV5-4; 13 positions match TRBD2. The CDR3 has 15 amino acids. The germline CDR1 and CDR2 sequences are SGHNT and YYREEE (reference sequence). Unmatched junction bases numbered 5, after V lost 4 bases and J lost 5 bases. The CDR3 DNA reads TGTGCCAGCAGCCCGGGACTAGCGGGGACGGAGACCCAGTACTTC. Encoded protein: CASSPGLAGTETQYF.